These 24 T cell receptor beta chains came from one sample sequenced in a study of T cell changes during pregnancy in multiple sclerosis. Here immunoSEQ multiplex PCR was the method, and the copy in TCRdb shows in-frame clones only, minus some. This repertoire shows 40,000 or so clones, roughly 90% found once; its top ten account for 0.43%. Sample: CD4+ T cells from peripheral blood mononuclear cells, taken in the third trimester of pregnancy. All receptors derive from a female donor with multiple sclerosis, enrolled in a pregnancy study.

This clone was observed a single time. This chain uses TRBV20-1 with TRBJ2-7, with D possibly matching TRBD2 (5 bases). This CDR3 comprises 11 residues. Germline V gene data show CDR1 as DFQATT and CDR2 as SNEGSKA (reference sequence). V was cut by 4 bases and J by 5 bases, with 9 bases left in between. This CDR3 reads CSAIYGDEQYF. The DNA of the CDR3 is TGCAGTGCTATTTACGGGGACGAGCAGTACTTC.

The chain recombines TRBV5-1 with TRBJ1-2; 10 bases match TRBD1. J gave up 4 bases and V 4 bases, and 10 bases lay outside the gene matches. Germline CDR1 is SGHRS and CDR2 is YFSETQ. CDR3 length: 16 residues. CDR3 residues: CASSLTGTGAAYGYTF. The CDR3 DNA sequence: TGCGCCAGCAGCCTGACCGGGACAGGGGCTGCCTATGGCTACACCTTC.

This clone was picked up one time. The V and J genes are TRBV7-9 and TRBJ2-3; perhaps TRBD2 as D (6 bases). This CDR3 spans 15 amino acids. Germline V lookup: CDR1 SEHNR, CDR2 FQNEAQ (reference sequence). With 2 bases removed from V and 4 bases from J, the gap between germline ends came to 13 bases. The CDR3 region has the DNA TGTGCCAGCAGCTTACGGGACGGGACTCCAGATACGCAGTATTTT. This codes for CASSLRDGTPDTQYF.

The V gene is TRBV5-1, the J gene TRBJ1-1; 7 bases are shared with TRBD1. V dropped 4 bases and J dropped 3; count of bases not matched to a gene: 3. The CDR3 is made up of 13 amino acids. Germline V gene lookup returns CDR1 SGHRS and CDR2 YFSETQ. The CDR3 coding sequence is TGCGCCAGCAGCCACAGGGGAGACACTGAAGCTTTCTTT. Protein: CASSHRGDTEAFF.

The chain links TRBV5-4 to TRBJ2-3; 16 positions agree with TRBD2. Germline V lookup: CDR1 SGHNT, CDR2 YYREEE (reference sequence). CDR3 length equals 17 residues. V lost 4 bases and J lost 4; bases outside the gene matches: 6. For the CDR3, the DNA is TGTGCCAGCAGCCAAGGGACTAGCGGGAGGGCCCCAGATACGCAGTATTTT. Translated, it gives CASSQGTSGRAPDTQYF.

J is TRBJ2-7 and V is TRBV7-2; possible D gene TRBD2, 5 bases. The CDR3 totals 14 residues. The V gene's germline CDR1 is SGHTA and CDR2 FQGNSA. V lost 5 bases, J lost 4 bases, and 15 bases lay in between. CDR3 loop: CASSPPTRGYEQYF. The CDR3 coding sequence is TGTGCCAGCAGCCCCCCAACTAGAGGGTACGAGCAGTACTTC.

In its sample, this clone was seen once. The rearrangement uses TRBV10-3 and TRBJ2-4; the D gene is possibly TRBD1 (6 bases). V was trimmed by 8 bases and J by 0 bases, leaving 14 bases between them. Germline V lookup: CDR1 ENHRY, CDR2 SYGVKD. The CDR3 has 15 amino acids. DNA of the CDR3: TGTGCCATCCGGGCGGACAGTTTAGCCAAAAACATTCAGTACTTC. Its protein product is CAIRADSLAKNIQYF.

The rearrangement uses TRBV5-1 and TRBJ2-6, with 12 bases fitting TRBD1. V dropped 0 bases and J dropped 2; count of bases not matched to a gene: 6. There are 19 residues in the CDR3. Germline V gene lookup returns CDR1 SGHRS and CDR2 YFSETQ. CDR3 amino acids: CASSLARGTGGAGANVLTF. The CDR3 bases are TGCGCCAGCAGCTTGGCGAGGGGGACAGGGGGCGCTGGGGCCAACGTCCTGACTTTC. Together with reference TRBV5-1 and TRBJ2-6, the CDR3 gives the full variable domain: KAGVTQTPRYLIKTRGQQVTLSCSPISGHRSVSWYQQTPGQGLQFLFEYFSETQRNKGNFPGRFSGRQFSNSRSEMNVSTLELGDSALYLCASSLARGTGGAGANVLTFGAGSRLTVL.

This rearrangement joins TRBV7-9 to TRBJ2-1; weak D call: TRBD1 (6 bases). Between the trimmed V and J ends, which lost 2 bases and 7 bases, there was a span of 18 bases. Germline V gene sequence: CDR1 SEHNR, CDR2 FQNEAQ (reference sequence). The CDR3 loop spans 16 amino acids. The chain's CDR3 is CASSLYSNRERNEQFF. The CDR3 nucleotides read TGTGCCAGCAGCTTATACTCGAACAGGGAACGGAATGAGCAGTTCTTC.

The chain recombines TRBV25-1 with TRBJ1-2; 10 nucleotides match TRBD1. This CDR3 comprises 15 residues. Germline values: CDR1 MGHDK, CDR2 SYGVNS. The trim removed 2 bases at V and 7 bases at J, leaving 7 bases unmatched. The CDR3 protein is CASSEHRQGASGYTF. CDR3 bases: TGTGCCAGCAGTGAACATCGACAGGGGGCGAGTGGCTACACCTTC.

The chain couples TRBV9 to TRBJ2-7; TRBD2 might be the D (5 bases). From germline, CDR1 is SGDLS and CDR2 YYNGEE. Trimming took off 0 bases at V and 4 bases at J, with 17 bases between the two ends. CDR3 length equals 16 residues. In nucleotides, the CDR3 is TGTGCCAGCAGCGTAGAGGGCGACTCCCCGGGGTACGAGCAGTACTTC. Translating gives CASSVEGDSPGYEQYF.

This clone was detected only a few times. The CDR3, as DNA: TGTGCCAGTAGTAACCGAAGGACAGGGAACACTGAAGCTTTCTTT. This gives the protein CASSNRRTGNTEAFF. This chain links TRBV19 with TRBJ1-1; 7 bases fit TRBD1. Trimming took 4 bases from V and 1 from J; bases not matched to a gene: 6. Germline-derived CDR1 and CDR2 are LNHDA and SQIVND (reference sequence). The CDR3 length is 15 residues.

The rearrangement uses TRBV7-2 and TRBJ2-1, with 14 bases matching TRBD2. This CDR3 is 17 amino acids long. The germline V gene has CDR1 SGHTA and CDR2 FQGNSA. V lost 5 bases to trimming and J lost 6 bases; unmatched junction nucleotides: 9. CDR3 protein: CASSLLRTSGGFNEQFF. DNA of the CDR3: TGTGCCAGCAGCCTATTACGGACTAGCGGGGGGTTCAATGAGCAGTTCTTC.

This clone was observed once. This sequence joins TRBV4-1 and TRBJ2-2, with a weak D call TRBD1 (6 bases). The length of the CDR3 is 17 residues. V lost 0 bases, J lost 4 bases, and 15 bases lay in between. Germline-derived CDR1 and CDR2 are MGHRA and YSYEKL. In DNA, the CDR3 is TGCGCCAGCAGCCAAGAATCCGGACAGATCATCACCGGGGAGCTGTTTTTT. It specifies CASSQESGQIITGELFF.

The chain employs TRBV28 and TRBJ2-1; possible D gene TRBD2, 5 bases. The CDR3 sequence is 17 residues long. Trimming took off 3 bases at V and 0 bases at J, with 15 bases between the two ends. Germline lookup yields CDR1 MDHEN and CDR2 SYDVKM. CDR3 residues: CASSFPAGRRSYNEQFF. DNA of the CDR3: TGTGCCAGCAGTTTTCCGGCGGGCCGCCGCTCCTACAATGAGCAGTTCTTC.

The chain has TRBV5-1 and TRBJ2-7; maybe TRBD1 (6 bases). CDR1 is SGHRS, CDR2 YFSETQ, per germline. Trimming stripped 7 bases from V and 0 bases from J, with 14 bases between. The CDR3 is made up of 14 amino acids. CDR3 region: CASRGQSSSYEQYF. The CDR3 DNA is TGCGCCAGCCGAGGACAGTCTAGCTCCTACGAGCAGTACTTC.

This rearrangement joins TRBV5-1 to TRBJ2-5; TRBD1 is a possible D gene (5 bases). This CDR3 comprises 14 residues. V was shortened by 5 bases and J by 4 bases, with 15 bases between the two germline ends. Germline assignment: CDR1 SGHRS and CDR2 YFSETQ. CDR3 coding DNA: TGCGCCAGCAGTCCGCTAGGGGTTGGAGAGACCCAGTACTTC. It is translated as CASSPLGVGETQYF. Combining the CDR3 with reference TRBV5-1 and TRBJ2-5 gives the whole variable domain KAGVTQTPRYLIKTRGQQVTLSCSPISGHRSVSWYQQTPGQGLQFLFEYFSETQRNKGNFPGRFSGRQFSNSRSEMNVSTLELGDSALYLCASSPLGVGETQYFGPGTRLLVL.

V is TRBV7-3 and J is TRBJ2-2, with a tentative D call TRBD1 (5 bases). Germline CDR1 reads SGHTA; CDR2 reads FQGTGA. Trimming stripped 5 bases from V and 5 bases from J, with 18 bases between. CDR3 length equals 16 residues. The CDR3 reads CASSPVRAGLTGELFF. In DNA form, the CDR3 reads TGTGCCAGCAGCCCTGTCAGGGCTGGGTTAACCGGGGAGCTGTTTTTT.

J is TRBJ2-3 and V is TRBV5-1; 7 bases line up with TRBD2. V shed 2 bases and J 2 bases; nucleotides not matched to a gene: 5. The CDR3 covers 15 residues. The V gene's germline CDR1 is SGHRS and CDR2 YFSETQ. DNA for the CDR3: TGCGCCAGCAGCTTTATCGGGGGGTCCACAGATACGCAGTATTTT. As protein: CASSFIGGSTDTQYF. The entire variable domain, with the rest obtained from reference TRBV5-1 and TRBJ2-3, is as follows: KAGVTQTPRYLIKTRGQQVTLSCSPISGHRSVSWYQQTPGQGLQFLFEYFSETQRNKGNFPGRFSGRQFSNSRSEMNVSTLELGDSALYLCASSFIGGSTDTQYFGPGTRLTVL.

This clone was seen a single time. The CDR3 DNA sequence: TGTGCCAGCCAGTCTGGACTCAGCTACAATGAGCAGTTCTTC. Its protein product is CASQSGLSYNEQFF. The J gene is TRBJ2-1, the V gene TRBV7-2; a possible D gene is TRBD2 (5 bases). Per germline, CDR1 SGHTA and CDR2 FQGNSA. V was cut by 8 bases and J by 3 bases, with 14 bases left in between. The CDR3 totals 14 residues. The full variable domain, its missing parts supplied by reference TRBV7-2 and TRBJ2-1, is GAGVSQSPSNKVTEKGKDVELRCDPISGHTALYWYRQSLGQGLEFLIYFQGNSAPDKSGLPSDRFSAERTGGSVSTLTIQRTQQEDSAVYLCASQSGLSYNEQFFGPGTRLTVL.

CDR3 sequence reads: CASSREHGLAASYEQYF. The DNA of the CDR3 is TGTGCCAGTAGCCGCGAACACGGGCTAGCGGCCTCCTACGAGCAGTACTTC. This sequence joins TRBV19 and TRBJ2-7, with TRBD2 matching 7 bases. J gave up 0 bases and V 6 bases, and 14 bases lay outside the gene matches. The CDR3 spans 17 residues. CDR1 is LNHDA and CDR2 is SQIVND in the germline V gene (reference sequence).

The rearrangement links TRBV10-3 to TRBJ1-1; 7 nucleotides agree with TRBD1. The junction had 5 bases not matched to a gene; V was cut back by 2 bases and J by 5 bases. Germline CDR1 is ENHRY and CDR2 is SYGVKD. The CDR3 contains 14 residues. As DNA, the CDR3 is TGTGCCATCAGTGAGCTTACAGGGGTGACTGAAGCTTTCTTT. Amino acid sequence: CAISELTGVTEAFF.

The J gene is TRBJ1-6, the V gene TRBV6-5; D not certain. The V and J ends lost 6 bases and 6 bases respectively, with 15 bases between them. The CDR3 length is 15 residues. Per germline, CDR1 MNHEY and CDR2 SVGAGI. The CDR3 DNA reads TGTGCCAGCAGACTCGGGGTACAAACTAATTCACCCCTCCACTTT. It is translated as CASRLGVQTNSPLHF.

V is TRBV19 and J is TRBJ1-1; 10 nucleotides match TRBD1. The ends lost 2 bases at V and 1 base at J; junction bases unmatched: 10. The CDR3 runs 18 residues. The germline gives CDR1 LNHDA, CDR2 SQIVND (reference sequence). The CDR3: CASSIPGDRTGGNTEAFF. CDR3 nucleotides: TGTGCCAGTAGTATACCAGGAGATCGGACAGGGGGGAACACTGAAGCTTTCTTT.